Here is one TCR beta chain with its context. The DNA is omitted, as the CDR3 cannot be located on it reliably, and the CDR3 follows TCRdb's listing. This record belongs to a study of blood T cell repertoires in COVID-19. Looking at the study overall: T cells, B-cell-depleted T cells, or PBMCs supplied cDNA or gDNA.

Original processing notes: Reference gene primer amplification gave estimated nucleated cell counts. Some clones are missing from TCRdb's copy, which holds only in-frame ones; the method was immunoSEQ multiplex PCR. V and J calls and clone size are given by that table; D and trimming were obtained from the DNA. The table lists just over 150,000 clones, 85% of them singletons. The length of the CDR3 is 17 amino acids, counting both ends. The germline gives CDR1 SQVTM, CDR2 ANQGSEA. The receptor's source is a human donor with acute or convalescent COVID-19. The donor label of this sample is uncertain. The sequenced material came from peripheral blood. V is TRBV29-1 and J is TRBJ1-6; no check of the table's D call, TRBD1, against the DNA was made. This CDR3 is CSVTFGAGTGANSPLHF.